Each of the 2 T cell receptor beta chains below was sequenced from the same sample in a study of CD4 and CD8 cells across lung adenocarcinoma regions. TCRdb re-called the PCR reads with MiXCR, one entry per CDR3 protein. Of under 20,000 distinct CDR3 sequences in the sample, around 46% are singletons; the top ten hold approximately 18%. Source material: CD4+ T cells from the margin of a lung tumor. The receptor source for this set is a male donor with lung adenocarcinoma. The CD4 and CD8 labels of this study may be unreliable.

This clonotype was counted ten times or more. For the CDR3, the DNA is TGTGCCAGCAGTTTGGATGGGAGGGCGGGAGAGACCCAGTACTTC. Protein: CASSLDGRAGETQYF. The chain carries TRBV12-3 or TRBV12-4 and TRBJ2-5; 7 nucleotides align to TRBD2. V was clipped by 3 bases and J by 4 bases; unmatched bases: 8. The CDR3 covers 15 residues.

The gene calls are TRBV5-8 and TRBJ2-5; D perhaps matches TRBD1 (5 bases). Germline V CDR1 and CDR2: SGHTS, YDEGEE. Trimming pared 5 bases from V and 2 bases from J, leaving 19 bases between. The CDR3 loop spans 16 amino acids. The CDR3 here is CASRQGVTATQETQYF. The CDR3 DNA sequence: TGTGCCAGCAGGCAGGGTGTAACCGCTACTCAAGAGACCCAGTACTTC. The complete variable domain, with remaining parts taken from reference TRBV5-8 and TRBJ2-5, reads EAGVTQSPTHLIKTRGQQATLRCSPISGHTSVYWYQQALGLGLQFLLWYDEGEERNRGNFPPRFSGRQFPNYSSELNVNALELEDSALYLCASRQGVTATQETQYFGPGTRLLVL.